This record concerns one TCR beta chain sequence. The data are from a study of blood T cell repertoires in COVID-19. Study summary: Sources were T cells, B-cell-depleted T cells, or PBMCs; the material itself was cDNA or gDNA.

Ages ranged from about 18 to 89 years, with residence in approximately 25 US areas. The repertoire was sequenced with immunoSEQ multiplex PCR; TCRdb's copy has only in-frame clones and lacks some. The repertoire holds roughly 300,000 clones, with under 90% as singletons. Sequencing was done on a sample of PBMCs or T cells enriched from blood (not recorded which). The origin of this receptor is a woman between 18 and 29 years old who had recovered from COVID-19.

CDR3: CASSPQGADGTDTQYF. The CDR3 nucleotides are TGCGCCAGCAGCCCTCAGGGGGCAGATGGGACAGATACGCAGTATTTT. The rearrangement joins TRBV5-1 to TRBJ2-3; 8 bases map to TRBD1. The germline V gene has CDR1 SGHRS and CDR2 YFSETQ. The CDR3 has 16 residues. The junction had 10 bases not matched to a gene; V was cut back by 4 bases and J by 3 bases.